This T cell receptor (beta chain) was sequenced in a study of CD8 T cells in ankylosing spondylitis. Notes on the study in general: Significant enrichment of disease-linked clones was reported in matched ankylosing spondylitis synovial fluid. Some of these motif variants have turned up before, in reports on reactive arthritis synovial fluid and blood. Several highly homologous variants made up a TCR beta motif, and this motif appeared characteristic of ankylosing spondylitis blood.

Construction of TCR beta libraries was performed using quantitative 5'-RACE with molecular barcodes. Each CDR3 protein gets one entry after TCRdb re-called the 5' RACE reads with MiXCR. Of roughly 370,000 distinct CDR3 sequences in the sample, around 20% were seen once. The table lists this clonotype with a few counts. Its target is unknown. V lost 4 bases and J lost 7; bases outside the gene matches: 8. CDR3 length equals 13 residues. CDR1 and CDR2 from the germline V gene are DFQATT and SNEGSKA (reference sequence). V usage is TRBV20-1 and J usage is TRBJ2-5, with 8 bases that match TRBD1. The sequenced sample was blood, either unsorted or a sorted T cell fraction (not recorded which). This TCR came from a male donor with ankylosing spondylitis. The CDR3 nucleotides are TGCAGTGCTAAATCGACAGGGGTAGGGACCCAGTACTTC. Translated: CSAKSTGVGTQYF.